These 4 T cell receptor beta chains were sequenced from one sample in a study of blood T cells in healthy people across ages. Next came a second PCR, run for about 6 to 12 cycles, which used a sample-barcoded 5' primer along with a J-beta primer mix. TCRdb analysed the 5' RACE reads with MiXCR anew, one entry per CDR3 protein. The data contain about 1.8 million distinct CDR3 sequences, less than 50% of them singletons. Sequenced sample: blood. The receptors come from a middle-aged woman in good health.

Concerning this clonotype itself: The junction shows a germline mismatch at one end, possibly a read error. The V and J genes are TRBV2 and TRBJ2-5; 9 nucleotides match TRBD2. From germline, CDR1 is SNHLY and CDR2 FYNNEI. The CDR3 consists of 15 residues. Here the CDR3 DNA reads TGTGCCAGCAGTGAGACCGGGACTAGCAAAGAGGCCCAGTACTTC. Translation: CASSETGTSKEAQYF.

The CDR3 region has the DNA TGTGCCAGCAGTCCGAACTCCGCAGGGGGCGAGCAGTACTTC. Encoded protein: CASSPNSAGGEQYF. This chain joins TRBV27 and TRBJ2-7; 7 bases fit TRBD1. The CDR3 covers 14 residues. Germline V gives CDR1 MNHEY, CDR2 SMNVEV (reference sequence). V trimming: 5 bases; J trimming: 6 bases; junction bases outside the gene matches: 10.

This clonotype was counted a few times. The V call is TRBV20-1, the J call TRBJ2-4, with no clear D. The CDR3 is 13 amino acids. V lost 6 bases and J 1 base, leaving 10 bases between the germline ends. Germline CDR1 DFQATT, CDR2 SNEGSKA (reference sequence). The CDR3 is CSAYDRAKNIQYF. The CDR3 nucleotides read TGCAGTGCGTACGACCGGGCCAAAAACATTCAGTACTTC.

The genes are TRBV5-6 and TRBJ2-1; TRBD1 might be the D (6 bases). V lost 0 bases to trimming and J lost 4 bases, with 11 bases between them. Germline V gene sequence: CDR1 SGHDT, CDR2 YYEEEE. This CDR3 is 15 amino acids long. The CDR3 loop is CASSLVWGLYNEQFF. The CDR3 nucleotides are TGTGCCAGCAGCTTGGTTTGGGGGCTTTACAATGAGCAGTTCTTC.